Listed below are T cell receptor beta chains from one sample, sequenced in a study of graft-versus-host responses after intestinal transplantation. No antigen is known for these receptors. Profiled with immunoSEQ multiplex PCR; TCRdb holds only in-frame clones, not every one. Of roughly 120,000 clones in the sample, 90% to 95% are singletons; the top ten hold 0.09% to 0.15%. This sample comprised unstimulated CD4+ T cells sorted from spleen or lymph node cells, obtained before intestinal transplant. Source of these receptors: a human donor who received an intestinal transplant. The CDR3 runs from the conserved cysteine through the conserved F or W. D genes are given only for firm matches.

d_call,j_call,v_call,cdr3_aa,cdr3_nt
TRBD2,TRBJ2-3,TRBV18,CASSPGLAGDRGGTDTQYF,TGTGCCAGCTCACCAGGACTAGCGGGAGATCGAGGGGGCACAGATACGCAGTATTTT
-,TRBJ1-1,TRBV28,CASSSGTNPFF,TGTGCCAGCAGTTCCGGGACCAACCCTTTCTTT
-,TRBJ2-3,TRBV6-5,CASRYTDTQYF,TGTGCCAGCAGGTACACAGATACGCAGTATTTT
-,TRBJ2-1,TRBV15,CATSPGTPSSYNEQFF,TGTGCCACCAGCCCGGGGACACCGAGCTCCTACAATGAGCAGTTCTTC
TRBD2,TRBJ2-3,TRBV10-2,CASSELKAGGPVDTQYF,TGCGCCAGCAGTGAGCTAAAAGCGGGAGGGCCGGTAGATACGCAGTATTTT
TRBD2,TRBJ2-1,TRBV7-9,CASTPGLGHLEVFF,TGTGCCAGCACCCCGGGACTAGGGCACTTGGAGGTGTTCTTC
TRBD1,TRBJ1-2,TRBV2,CASSESRQGGMSYGYTF,TGTGCCAGCAGTGAGTCGAGACAGGGGGGAATGTCCTATGGCTACACCTTC
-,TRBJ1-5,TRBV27,CASSSAGRNQPQHF,TGTGCCAGCAGTTCGGCCGGGAGGAACCAGCCCCAGCATTTT
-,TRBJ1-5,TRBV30,CAWSRDLDQPQHF,TGTGCCTGGAGTAGGGACCTGGATCAGCCCCAGCATTTT
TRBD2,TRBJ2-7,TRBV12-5,CASTHKRDLSEQYF,TGTGCTAGTACACACAAGCGGGATCTCAGCGAGCAGTACTTC
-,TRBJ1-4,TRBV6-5,CASGWGATNEKLFF,TGTGCCAGCGGGTGGGGTGCAACTAATGAAAAACTGTTTTTT